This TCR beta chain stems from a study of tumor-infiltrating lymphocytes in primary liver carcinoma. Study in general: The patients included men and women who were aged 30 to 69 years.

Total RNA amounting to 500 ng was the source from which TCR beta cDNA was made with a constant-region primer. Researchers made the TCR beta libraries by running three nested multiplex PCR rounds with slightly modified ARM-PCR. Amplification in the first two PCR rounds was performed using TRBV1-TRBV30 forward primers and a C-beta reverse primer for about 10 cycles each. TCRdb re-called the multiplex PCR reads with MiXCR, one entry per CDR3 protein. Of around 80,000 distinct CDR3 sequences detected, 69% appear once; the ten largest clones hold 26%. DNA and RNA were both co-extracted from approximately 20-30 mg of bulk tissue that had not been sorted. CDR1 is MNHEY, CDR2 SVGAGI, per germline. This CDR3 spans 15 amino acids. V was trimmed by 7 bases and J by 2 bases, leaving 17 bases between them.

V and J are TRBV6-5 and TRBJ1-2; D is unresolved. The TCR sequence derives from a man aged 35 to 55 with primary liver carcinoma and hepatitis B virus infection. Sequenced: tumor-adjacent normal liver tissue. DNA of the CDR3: TGTGCCAGCAACACGCTCGTGGGTTCCAACTATGGCTACACCTTC. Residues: CASNTLVGSNYGYTF.